This note documents a single T cell receptor (beta chain) sequence. The protocol was immunoSEQ multiplex PCR, while the TCRdb copy is restricted to in-frame clones and leaves out a portion. The table records approximately 100,000 clones, approximately 94% of them present only once. This sample stems from a study of T cell changes during pregnancy in multiple sclerosis. The germline V gene has CDR1 GTSNPN and CDR2 SVGIG (reference sequence). CDR3 length equals 13 residues. V dropped 5 bases and J dropped 6 bases, with 14 bases sitting between them. The sample in question was peripheral blood, obtained in the third trimester of pregnancy. The gene calls are TRBV30 and TRBJ1-5; D uncertain. This TCR was recovered from a female donor with multiple sclerosis, enrolled in a pregnancy study. For the CDR3, the DNA is TGTGCCTGGGATTCGGGGATGACTCAGCCCCAGCATTTT. Translating it yields CAWDSGMTQPQHF.